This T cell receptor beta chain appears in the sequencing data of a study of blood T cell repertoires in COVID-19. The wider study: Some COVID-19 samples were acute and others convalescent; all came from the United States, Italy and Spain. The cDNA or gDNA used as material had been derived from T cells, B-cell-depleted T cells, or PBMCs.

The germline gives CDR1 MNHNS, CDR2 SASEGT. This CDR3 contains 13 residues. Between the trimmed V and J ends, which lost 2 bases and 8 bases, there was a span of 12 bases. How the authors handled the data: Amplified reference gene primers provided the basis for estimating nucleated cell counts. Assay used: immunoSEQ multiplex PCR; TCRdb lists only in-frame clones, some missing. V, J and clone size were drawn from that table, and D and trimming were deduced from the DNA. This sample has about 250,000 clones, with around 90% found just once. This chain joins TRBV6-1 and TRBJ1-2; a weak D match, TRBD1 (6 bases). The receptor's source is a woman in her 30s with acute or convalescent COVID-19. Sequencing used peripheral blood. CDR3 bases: TGTGCCAGCAGTGAAACCCAGGGGAGAGGCTACACCTTC. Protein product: CASSETQGRGYTF.